These 3 T cell receptor beta chains were all obtained from the same sample, sequenced in a study of T-cell memory formation after mild COVID-19. In TCRdb, the 5' RACE reads were re-called with MiXCR into one record per CDR3 protein. The data hold 350,000 or so distinct CDR3 sequences, with around 21% observed a single time. Sequencing input: PBMCs or a T cell subset sorted from them (not recorded which). All receptors come from an adult woman who had mild COVID-19 (a few samples of this study predate the infection). Cell type and time point are not known.

The rearrangement links TRBV15 to TRBJ2-2; the D gene is possibly TRBD2 (7 bases). Germline CDR1 and CDR2: LNHNV and YYDKDF (reference sequence). The CDR3 is made up of 18 amino acids. V was pared by 1 base and J by 1 base, with 16 bases between. The CDR3 DNA is TGTGCCACCAGCAGAGGCGTGGGGGCTAGCGGGAACACCGGGGAGCTGTTTTTT. This encodes CATSRGVGASGNTGELFF.

In its sample, this clonotype was seen a few times. The chain uses TRBV5-1 and TRBJ1-1; no firm D call. Germline V gene data show CDR1 as SGHRS and CDR2 as YFSETQ. This CDR3 comprises 11 residues. Trimming took 3 bases from V and 10 from J, leaving 10 bases between them. Here the CDR3 DNA reads TGCGCCAGCAGCTCGGAATACTCAGCTTTCTTT. Translating gives CASSSEYSAFF.

This rearrangement joins TRBV18 to TRBJ1-2; TRBD1 aligns across 7 bases. This CDR3 has 15 residues. J gave up 2 bases and V 3 bases, and 6 bases lay outside the gene matches. The V gene's germline CDR1 is KGHSH and CDR2 LQKENI. In DNA, the CDR3 is TGTGCCAGCTCACCTAAAGAGGGGGCGAACTATGGCTACACCTTC. Its protein product is CASSPKEGANYGYTF.